Given below is one T cell receptor (beta chain) in context. These data originate in a study of T cells after posttransplantation cyclophosphamide. TCRdb's copy holds only in-frame clones and misses some; the assay was immunoSEQ multiplex PCR. Listed for the sample are 25,000 to 35,000 clones, none seen a single time. Trimming at V came to 5 bases and at J to 3 bases, leaving 9 bases not matched to a gene. Germline assignment: CDR1 LNHDA and CDR2 SQIVND (reference sequence). The length of the CDR3 is 17 residues. This related bone marrow graft donor gave peripheral blood on the day of marrow donation. Sequenced: PBMCs. The TCR was taken from a woman aged 25 to 45 in good health and a related stem cell transplant donor. The J gene is TRBJ2-7, the V gene TRBV19, with 14 bases matching TRBD2. This CDR3 reads CASSGTSGGFRYYEQYF. The CDR3 nucleotides read TGTGCCAGTAGTGGGACTAGCGGGGGATTTCGTTACTACGAGCAGTACTTC. The whole variable domain, remainder taken from reference TRBV19 and TRBJ2-7, is DGGITQSPKYLFRKEGQNVTLSCEQNLNHDAMYWYRQDPGQGLRLIYYSQIVNDFQKGDIAEGYSVSREKKESFPLTVTSAQKNPTAFYLCASSGTSGGFRYYEQYFGPGTRLTVT.